What follows are 10 T cell receptor beta chains derived from one specimen sequenced in a study of T-cell reconstitution after alpha-beta-depleted transplantation in children. During its preparation, the TCRbeta library received unique molecular identifiers. TCRdb called the PCR reads again in MiXCR, with one record for every CDR3 protein. The table has about 640,000 distinct CDR3 sequences, over 15% seen once. The specimen was PBMCs from the stem cell graft donor, collected from the stem cell graft. The source is a human donor who donated a stem cell graft to a child with acute myeloid leukemia.

The V call is TRBV2, the J call TRBJ2-3; D might be TRBD1 (6 bases). CDR1 is SNHLY, CDR2 FYNNEI, per germline. There are 16 residues in the CDR3. The V gene lost 8 bases and the J gene lost 2 bases, with 20 bases spanning the gap. The CDR3 DNA sequence: TGTGCCAGCGCCGAGACCACGGGACACCTCACAGATACGCAGTATTTT. Translation: CASAETTGHLTDTQYF.

This clonotype was recorded at least ten times. The rearrangement links TRBV7-9 to TRBJ1-5; weak D call: TRBD1 (5 bases). Trimming removed 5 bases from V and 6 bases from J, with 8 bases in between. CDR1 SEHNR and CDR2 FQNEAQ come from the germline V gene (reference sequence). CDR3 length: 12 residues. CDR3: CASSRDSQPQHF. CDR3 DNA sequence: TGTGCCAGCAGCCGAGACAGTCAGCCCCAGCATTTT.

The chain has TRBV11-2 and TRBJ1-5; D is undetermined. Germline-derived CDR1 and CDR2 are SGHAT and FQNNGV. V lost 0 bases and J lost 0, with 15 bases in between. This CDR3 is 18 amino acids long. Here the CDR3 DNA reads TGTGCCAGCAGCTTAGATCTTATCACATATCATAGCAATCAGCCCCAGCATTTT. This codes for CASSLDLITYHSNQPQHF.

This sequence joins TRBV5-5 and TRBJ2-1; 10 bases match TRBD2. This CDR3 contains 15 residues. Per the germline V gene, CDR1 is SGHKS and CDR2 is YYEKEE (reference sequence). Trimming cost V 1 base and J 8 bases; bases outside gene matches: 6. In DNA, the CDR3 is TGTGCCAGCAGCTTGTTACAGCGGGGGGGGGATGAGCAGTTCTTC. It yields the protein CASSLLQRGGDEQFF. Supplemented by reference TRBV5-5 and TRBJ2-1, the full variable domain reads DAGVTQSPTHLIKTRGQQVTLRCSPISGHKSVSWYQQVLGQGPQFIFQYYEKEERGRGNFPDRFSARQFPNYSSELNVNALLLGDSALYLCASSLLQRGGDEQFFGPGTRLTVL.

This clonotype was seen more than once but under ten times. One junction end does not reproduce the germline sequence, and a read error may be involved. The chain uses TRBV7-2 and TRBJ1-6; the D gene is possibly TRBD1 (5 bases). The CDR3 spans 15 residues. The germline V gene encodes CDR1 SGHTA and CDR2 FQGNSA. The CDR3 spells CASSLVGQQHSPLHF. The CDR3 DNA sequence: TGTGCCAGCAGTTTAGTAGGACAACAACATTCACCCCTCCACTTT. Full variable domain (remainder filled in from reference TRBV7-2 and TRBJ1-6): GAGVSQSPSNKVTEKGKDVELRCDPISGHTALYWYRQSLGQGLEFLIYFQGNSAPDKSGLPSDRFSAERTGGSVSTLTIQRTQQEDSAVYLCASSLVGQQHSPLHFGNGTRLTVT.

This clonotype was found many times. This chain connects TRBV6-5 to TRBJ2-1; 14 bases agree with TRBD2. CDR3 length equals 17 residues. Germline values: CDR1 MNHEY, CDR2 SVGAGI. V was pared by 6 bases and J by 7 bases, with 11 bases of the junction left unmatched. CDR3 nucleotide sequence: TGTGCCAGCAGCCCTGGACCGGGACTAGCGGGGGAGAATGAGCAGTTCTTC. Translating gives CASSPGPGLAGENEQFF.

This clonotype was seen ten or more times. The V call is TRBV7-6, the J call TRBJ2-3; 14 bases fit TRBD2. Germline V gene sequence: CDR1 SGHVS, CDR2 FNYEAQ. V was clipped by 6 bases and J by 6 bases; unmatched bases: 2. The CDR3 runs to 14 residues. The CDR3 coding sequence is TGTGCCAGCAGTCGACTAGCGGGGGGGGATACGCAGTATTTT. It specifies CASSRLAGGDTQYF.

Comments on this clonotype: A much larger clone lies one base from this, so it may be a read error. A read error is likely, as this CDR3 ends without the conserved phenylalanine or tryptophan. The J gene is TRBJ2-7, the V gene TRBV29-1, with D perhaps TRBD1 (5 bases). The CDR3 loop spans 16 amino acids. The germline V and J ends were trimmed by 3 bases and 0 bases, with 18 bases remaining between them. Germline values: CDR1 SQVTM, CDR2 ANQGSEA. This CDR3 is CSVEVPTEFFSYEQYL. The CDR3 bases are TGCAGCGTTGAGGTACCGACAGAATTCTTCTCCTACGAGCAGTACCTC.

The sample holds a few counts of this clonotype. The chain joins TRBV11-2 to TRBJ2-3; 9 nucleotides align to TRBD2. The CDR3 spans 19 residues. In germline, CDR1 is SGHAT, CDR2 FQNNGV. V lost 3 bases, J lost 2 bases, and 15 bases stayed unmatched. CDR3 coding DNA: TGTGCCAGCAGCTTCCCAACTAGGGGCCTAGCGGGGCCCACAGATACGCAGTATTTT. It is translated as CASSFPTRGLAGPTDTQYF.

In its sample, this clonotype was seen many times. The chain links TRBV7-2 to TRBJ1-1, with 9 positions matching TRBD1. Germline CDR1 and CDR2: SGHTA and FQGNSA. The CDR3 spans 16 residues. With 2 bases clipped from V and 5 bases from J, the junction kept 9 bases outside the gene matches. CDR3 in DNA: TGTGCCAGCAGCTTACCTTCGACAGGGGGTTCTACTGAAGCTTTCTTT. Translating it yields CASSLPSTGGSTEAFF.